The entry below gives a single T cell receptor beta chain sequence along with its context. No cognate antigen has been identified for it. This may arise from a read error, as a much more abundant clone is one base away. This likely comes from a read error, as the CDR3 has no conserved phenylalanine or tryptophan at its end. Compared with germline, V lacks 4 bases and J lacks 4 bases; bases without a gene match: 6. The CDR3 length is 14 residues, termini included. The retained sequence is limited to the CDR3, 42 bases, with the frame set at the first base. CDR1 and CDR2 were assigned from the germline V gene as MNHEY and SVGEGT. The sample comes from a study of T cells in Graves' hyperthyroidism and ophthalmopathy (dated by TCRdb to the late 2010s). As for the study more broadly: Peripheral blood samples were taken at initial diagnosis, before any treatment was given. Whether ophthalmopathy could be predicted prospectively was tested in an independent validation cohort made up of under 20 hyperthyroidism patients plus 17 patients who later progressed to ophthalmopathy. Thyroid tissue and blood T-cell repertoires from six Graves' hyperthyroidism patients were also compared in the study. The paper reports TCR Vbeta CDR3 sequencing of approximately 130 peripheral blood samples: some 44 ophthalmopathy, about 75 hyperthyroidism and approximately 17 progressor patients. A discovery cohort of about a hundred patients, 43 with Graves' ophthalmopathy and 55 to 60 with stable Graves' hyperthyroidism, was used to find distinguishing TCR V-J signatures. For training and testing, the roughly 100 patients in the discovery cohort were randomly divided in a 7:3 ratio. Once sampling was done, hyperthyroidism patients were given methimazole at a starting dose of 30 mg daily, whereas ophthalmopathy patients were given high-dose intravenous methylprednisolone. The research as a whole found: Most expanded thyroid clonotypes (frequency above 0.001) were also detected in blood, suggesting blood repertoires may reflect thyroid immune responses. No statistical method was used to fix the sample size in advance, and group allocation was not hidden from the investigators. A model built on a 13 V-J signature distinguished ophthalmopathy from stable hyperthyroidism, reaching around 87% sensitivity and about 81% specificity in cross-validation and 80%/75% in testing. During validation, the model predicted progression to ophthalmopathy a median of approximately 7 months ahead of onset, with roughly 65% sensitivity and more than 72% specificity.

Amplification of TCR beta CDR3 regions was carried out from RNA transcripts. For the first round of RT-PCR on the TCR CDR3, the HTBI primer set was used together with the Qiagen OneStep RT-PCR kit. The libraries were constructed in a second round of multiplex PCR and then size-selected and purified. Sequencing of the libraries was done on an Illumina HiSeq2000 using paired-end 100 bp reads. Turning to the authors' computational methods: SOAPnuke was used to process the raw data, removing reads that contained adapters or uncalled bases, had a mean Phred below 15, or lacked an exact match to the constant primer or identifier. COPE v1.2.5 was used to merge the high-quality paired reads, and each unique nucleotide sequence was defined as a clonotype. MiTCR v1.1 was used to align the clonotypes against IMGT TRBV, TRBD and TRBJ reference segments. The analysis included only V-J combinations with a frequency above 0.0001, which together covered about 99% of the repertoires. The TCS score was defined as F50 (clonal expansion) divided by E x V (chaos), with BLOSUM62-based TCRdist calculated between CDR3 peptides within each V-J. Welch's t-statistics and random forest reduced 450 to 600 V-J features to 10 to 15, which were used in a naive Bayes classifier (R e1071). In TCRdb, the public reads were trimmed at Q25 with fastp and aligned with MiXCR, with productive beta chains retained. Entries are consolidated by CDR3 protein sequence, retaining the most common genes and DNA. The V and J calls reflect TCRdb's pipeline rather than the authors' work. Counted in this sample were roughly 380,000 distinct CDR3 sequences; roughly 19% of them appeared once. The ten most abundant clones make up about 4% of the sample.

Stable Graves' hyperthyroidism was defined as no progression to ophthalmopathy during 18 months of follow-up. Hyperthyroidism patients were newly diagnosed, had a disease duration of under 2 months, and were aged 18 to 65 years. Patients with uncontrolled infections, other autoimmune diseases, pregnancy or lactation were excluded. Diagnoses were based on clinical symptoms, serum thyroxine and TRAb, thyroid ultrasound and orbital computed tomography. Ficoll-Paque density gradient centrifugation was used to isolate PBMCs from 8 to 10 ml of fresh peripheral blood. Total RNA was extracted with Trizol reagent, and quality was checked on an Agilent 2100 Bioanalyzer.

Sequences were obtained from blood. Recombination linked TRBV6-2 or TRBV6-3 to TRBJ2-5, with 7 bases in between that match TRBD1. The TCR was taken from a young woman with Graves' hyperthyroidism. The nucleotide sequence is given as TGTGCCAGCAGTTCAGACAGGGAGACAGAGACCCAGTACCTC. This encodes CASSSDRETETQYL.